The present TCR beta chain was sequenced within a study of T-cell reconstitution after alpha-beta-depleted transplantation in children. The study's findings and limits: Reports say that about two months after transplant, the alpha-beta T cells came out of several hundred graft clones that had expanded. Elevated TCRbeta diversity at day 60 was traced, in some patients, to surviving recipient T cells and thymic progenitors. At one year after transplant, newly produced T cells mostly accounted for T-cell counts and diversity.

This clonotype was counted ten times or more. Its antigen is not identified. This CDR3 spans 14 amino acids. Trimming took 3 bases from V and 2 from J, leaving 9 bases between them. The germline V gene has CDR1 MDHEN and CDR2 SYDVKM. TCRbeta library construction was performed incorporating unique molecular identifiers. TCRdb ran MiXCR on the PCR reads and lists one entry per CDR3 protein. The sample lists approximately 1,000,000 distinct CDR3 sequences, about 29% seen once, with around 30% in the top ten. The input for sequencing was PBMCs, mostly from graft donor cells, taken 360 days after TCRalphabeta/CD19-depleted stem cell transplant. J is TRBJ2-3 and V is TRBV28; D gene uncertain. This receptor was obtained from a boy under three years old who had a stem cell transplant for SCID, so the T cells may come from the graft donor. CDR3 in amino acids: CASSFGPITDTQYF. CDR3 DNA: TGTGCCAGCAGTTTTGGTCCAATCACAGATACGCAGTATTTT.